A selection of T cell receptor beta chains follows, all from one sample in a study of blood T cells in healthy people across ages. Via MiXCR, TCRdb re-called the 5' RACE reads, giving one row per CDR3 protein. Of about 940,000 distinct CDR3 sequences detected, 48% appear once; the ten largest clones hold 10% to 15%. The source material was blood. These receptors came from a man aged 25-45 years in good health. Each CDR3 is given with its conserved first and last residue. Fields, in order: CDR3 protein, CDR3 DNA, J gene, V gene, clone size, D gene. D genes are given only for firm matches. Some rows mark clone size as missing; the rest say once, few, many or name a class of expanded clone.

CDR3: CASSEARNLSQQYF; DNA: TGTGCCAGCAGTGAGGCCAGGAACCTCTCCCAGCAGTACTTC; J: TRBJ2-7; V: TRBV2; size: .; D: .
CDR3: CATSGARGIEKLFF; DNA: TGTGCCACCAGCGGGGCCAGGGGGATTGAAAAACTGTTTTTT; J: TRBJ1-4; V: TRBV15; size: .; D: TRBD1
CDR3: CASSLEPIGNSPLHF; DNA: TGTGCCAGCAGCTTAGAACCAATCGGGAATTCACCCCTCCACTTT; J: TRBJ1-6; V: TRBV7-3; size: few; D: .
CDR3: CASTLGDTGYGYTF; DNA: TGTGCCAGCACCCTTGGAGATACAGGCTATGGCTACACCTTC; J: TRBJ1-2; V: TRBV12-3/TRBV12-4; size: .; D: .
CDR3: CSSTRGYNEQFF; DNA: TGCAGTTCTACCCGGGGTTACAATGAGCAGTTCTTC; J: TRBJ2-1; V: TRBV20-1; size: .; D: .
CDR3: CASSQGQGLQPQHF; DNA: TGTGCCAGCAGCCAAGGCCAGGGGCTTCAGCCCCAGCATTTT; J: TRBJ1-5; V: TRBV3-1; size: once; D: .
CDR3: CASSLAVDRGNTGELFF; DNA: TGCGCCAGCAGCTTGGCCGTCGACAGGGGGAACACCGGGGAGCTGTTTTTT; J: TRBJ2-2; V: TRBV5-1; size: few; D: TRBD1
CDR3: CASSQEYSGGANEQFF; DNA: TGCGCCAGCAGCCAAGAGTACAGCGGGGGGGCAAATGAGCAGTTCTTC; J: TRBJ2-1; V: TRBV4-1; size: .; D: TRBD2
CDR3: CASSLGAHNQPQHF; DNA: TGTGCCAGCAGCTTAGGGGCGCACAATCAGCCCCAGCATTTT; J: TRBJ1-5; V: TRBV11-1; size: .; D: .
CDR3: CASSPSTLNTEAFF; DNA: TGTGCCAGCAGCCCTAGCACTTTGAACACTGAAGCTTTCTTT; J: TRBJ1-1; V: TRBV3-1; size: .; D: .
CDR3: CASSLQDTDTQYF; DNA: TGTGCCAGCAGCTTACAGGACACAGATACGCAGTATTTT; J: TRBJ2-3; V: TRBV7-2; size: few; D: .
CDR3: CASSQGAGRLLHF; DNA: TGCGCCAGCAGCCAAGGGGCAGGGAGACTCCTCCACTTT; J: TRBJ1-6; V: TRBV4-1; size: .; D: .
CDR3: CASSPYGGGYEQYF; DNA: TGTGCCAGCTCACCATACGGGGGAGGCTACGAGCAGTACTTC; J: TRBJ2-7; V: TRBV18; size: many; D: .
CDR3: CASSLGSDRNIQYF; DNA: TGTGCCAGCAGCTTAGGCTCGGACAGGAACATTCAGTACTTC; J: TRBJ2-4; V: TRBV7-2; size: .; D: TRBD1
CDR3: CASSLGVSNQSQHF; DNA: TGTGCCAGCAGTTTGGGGGTAAGCAATCAGTCCCAGCATTTT; J: TRBJ1-5; V: TRBV12-3/TRBV12-4; size: .; D: .
CDR3: CATSVGQGAVNEQFF; DNA: TGTGCCACCAGTGTCGGGCAGGGAGCCGTTAATGAGCAGTTCTTC; J: TRBJ2-1; V: TRBV24-1; size: .; D: .
CDR3: CSARDWPSGGNEQFF; DNA: TGCAGTGCTAGAGATTGGCCTAGCGGGGGCAATGAGCAGTTCTTC; J: TRBJ2-1; V: TRBV20-1; size: .; D: TRBD2
CDR3: CATSDPGVSDGYTF; DNA: TGTGCCACCAGTGATCCGGGGGTATCGGATGGCTACACCTTC; J: TRBJ1-2; V: TRBV24-1; size: few; D: .
CDR3: CASSPRTGVAGELFF; DNA: TGTGCCAGCAGCCCGAGGACAGGGGTAGCCGGGGAGCTGTTTTTT; J: TRBJ2-2; V: TRBV12-3/TRBV12-4; size: .; D: TRBD1
CDR3: CASSLSGAYNEQFF; DNA: TGCGCCAGCAGCTTGTCGGGGGCCTACAATGAGCAGTTCTTC; J: TRBJ2-1; V: TRBV11-1; size: many; D: .
CDR3: CASSTGSGANVLTF; DNA: TGTGCCAGCAGCACTGGCTCTGGGGCCAACGTCCTGACTTTC; J: TRBJ2-6; V: TRBV6-2/TRBV6-3; size: many; D: .
CDR3: CASRQDPQETQYF; DNA: TGTGCCAGCAGGCAAGACCCCCAAGAGACCCAGTACTTC; J: TRBJ2-5; V: TRBV3-1; size: .; D: .
CDR3: CASTHRETDTQYF; DNA: TGTGCCAGCACTCACAGGGAAACAGATACGCAGTATTTT; J: TRBJ2-3; V: TRBV25-1; size: few; D: .
CDR3: CSVERTGYDDYNEQFF; DNA: TGCAGCGTTGAAAGGACAGGCTATGATGACTACAATGAGCAGTTCTTC; J: TRBJ2-1; V: TRBV29-1; size: .; D: TRBD1
CDR3: CASRFDRGETAFF; DNA: TGCGCCAGCAGGTTCGACAGGGGAGAGACGGCTTTCTTT; J: TRBJ1-1; V: TRBV10-2; size: many; D: TRBD1
CDR3: CASSGAGADNEQFF; DNA: TGTGCCAGCAGCGGAGCGGGGGCCGACAATGAGCAGTTCTTC; J: TRBJ2-1; V: TRBV9; size: few; D: TRBD2
CDR3: CATSDDRGGGDEQFF; DNA: TGTGCCACCAGTGACGACAGGGGCGGGGGGGATGAGCAGTTCTTC; J: TRBJ2-1; V: TRBV24-1; size: few; D: .
CDR3: CSARAGTGGYGYTF; DNA: TGCAGTGCTAGAGCCGGGACAGGGGGCTATGGCTACACCTTC; J: TRBJ1-2; V: TRBV20-1; size: .; D: TRBD1
CDR3: CASSLGTAWGQPQHF; DNA: TGTGCCAGCTCACTCGGGACAGCGTGGGGTCAGCCCCAGCATTTT; J: TRBJ1-5; V: TRBV18; size: .; D: TRBD1
CDR3: CASSQGPGQGVFTYGYTF; DNA: TGCGCCAGCAGCCAAGGACCGGGACAGGGCGTGTTCACCTATGGCTACACCTTC; J: TRBJ1-2; V: TRBV4-1; size: few; D: TRBD1
CDR3: CASRDPTPGELFF; DNA: TGTGCCAGCCGGGACCCTACCCCCGGGGAGCTGTTTTTT; J: TRBJ2-2; V: TRBV6-6; size: .; D: .
CDR3: CASSVPSGGFYNEQFF; DNA: TGTGCCAGCAGCGTACCTAGCGGGGGGTTTTACAATGAGCAGTTCTTC; J: TRBJ2-1; V: TRBV11-2; size: .; D: TRBD2
CDR3: CASSPHQMNEQYF; DNA: TGTGCCAGCAGCCCTCACCAAATGAACGAGCAGTACTTC; J: TRBJ2-7; V: TRBV7-6; size: .; D: .
CDR3: CASSQSGAQYF; DNA: TGTGCCAGCAGCCAATCGGGGGCCCAGTACTTC; J: TRBJ2-5; V: TRBV4-2; size: few; D: .
CDR3: CASSTSGGGTGELFF; DNA: TGTGCCAGCAGTACTAGCGGGGGCGGCACCGGGGAGCTGTTTTTT; J: TRBJ2-2; V: TRBV28; size: few; D: TRBD2
CDR3: CASSHGQSYTDTQYF; DNA: TGCGCCAGCAGCCACGGACAGTCGTACACAGATACGCAGTATTTT; J: TRBJ2-3; V: TRBV4-1; size: .; D: .
CDR3: CASRPTSVSYNEQFF; DNA: TGTGCCAGCAGGCCTACTAGCGTCTCCTACAATGAGCAGTTCTTC; J: TRBJ2-1; V: TRBV12-3/TRBV12-4; size: once; D: TRBD2